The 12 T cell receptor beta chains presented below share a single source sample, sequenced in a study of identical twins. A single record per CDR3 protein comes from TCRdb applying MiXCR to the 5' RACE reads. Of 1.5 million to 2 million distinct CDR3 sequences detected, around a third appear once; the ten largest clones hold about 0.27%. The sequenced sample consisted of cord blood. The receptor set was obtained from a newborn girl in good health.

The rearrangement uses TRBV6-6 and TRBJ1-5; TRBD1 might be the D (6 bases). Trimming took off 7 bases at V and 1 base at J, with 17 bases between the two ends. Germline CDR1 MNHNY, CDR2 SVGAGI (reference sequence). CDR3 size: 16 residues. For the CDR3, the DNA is TGTGCCAGCAACCCGGGACAAGTGGGAAGCAATCAGCCCCAGCATTTT. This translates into CASNPGQVGSNQPQHF.

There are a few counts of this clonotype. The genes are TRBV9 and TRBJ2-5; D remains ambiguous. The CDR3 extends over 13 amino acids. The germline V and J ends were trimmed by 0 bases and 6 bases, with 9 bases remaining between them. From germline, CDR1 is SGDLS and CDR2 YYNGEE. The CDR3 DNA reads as TGTGCCAGCAGCGTAGACATAGGAAAGACCCAGTACTTC. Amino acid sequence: CASSVDIGKTQYF.

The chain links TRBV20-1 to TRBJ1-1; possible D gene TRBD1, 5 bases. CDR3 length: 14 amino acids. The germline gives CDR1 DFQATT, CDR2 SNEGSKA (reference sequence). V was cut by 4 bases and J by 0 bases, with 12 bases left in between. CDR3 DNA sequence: TGCAGTGCTACGACCCAGACAGTGAACACTGAAGCTTTCTTT. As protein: CSATTQTVNTEAFF.

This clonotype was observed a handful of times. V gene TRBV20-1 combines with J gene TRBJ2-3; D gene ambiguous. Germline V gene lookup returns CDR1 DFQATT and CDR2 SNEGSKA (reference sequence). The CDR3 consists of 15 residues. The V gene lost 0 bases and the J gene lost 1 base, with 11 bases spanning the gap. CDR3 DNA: TGCAGTGCTAGAGACGGATTCTTCGGCACAGATACGCAGTATTTT. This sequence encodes CSARDGFFGTDTQYF.

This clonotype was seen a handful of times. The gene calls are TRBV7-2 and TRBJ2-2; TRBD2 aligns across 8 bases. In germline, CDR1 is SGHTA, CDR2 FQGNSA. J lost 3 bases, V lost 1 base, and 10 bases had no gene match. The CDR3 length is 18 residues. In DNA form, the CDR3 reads TGTGCCAGCAGCTTAGTCCCCTTTAGCGGGAAGTACACCGGGGAGCTGTTTTTT. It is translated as CASSLVPFSGKYTGELFF.

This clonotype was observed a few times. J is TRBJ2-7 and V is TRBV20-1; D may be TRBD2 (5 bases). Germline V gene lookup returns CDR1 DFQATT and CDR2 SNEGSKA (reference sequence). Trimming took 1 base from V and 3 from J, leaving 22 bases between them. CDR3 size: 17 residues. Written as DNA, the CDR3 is TGCAGTGCTAGAGCGATCGGGATGGCATTCCCCTACTACGAGCAGTACTTC. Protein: CSARAIGMAFPYYEQYF.

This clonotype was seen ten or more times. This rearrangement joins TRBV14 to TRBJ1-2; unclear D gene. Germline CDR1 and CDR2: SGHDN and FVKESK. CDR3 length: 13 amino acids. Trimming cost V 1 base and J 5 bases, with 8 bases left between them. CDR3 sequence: CASSQAGRYGYTF. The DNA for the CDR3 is TGTGCCAGCAGCCAAGCGGGGAGATATGGCTACACCTTC. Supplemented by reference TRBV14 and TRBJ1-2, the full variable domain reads EAGVTQFPSHSVIEKGQTVTLRCDPISGHDNLYWYRRVMGKEIKFLLHFVKESKQDESGMPNNRFLAERTGGTYSTLKVQPAELEDSGVYFCASSQAGRYGYTFGSGTRLTVV.

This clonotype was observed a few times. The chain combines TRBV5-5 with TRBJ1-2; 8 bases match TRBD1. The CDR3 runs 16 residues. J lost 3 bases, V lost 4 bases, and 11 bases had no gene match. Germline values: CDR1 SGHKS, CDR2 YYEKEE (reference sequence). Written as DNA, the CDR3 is TGTGCCAGCAGCGCGCTTCCGACAGGGGCGTACTATGGCTACACCTTC. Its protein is CASSALPTGAYYGYTF.

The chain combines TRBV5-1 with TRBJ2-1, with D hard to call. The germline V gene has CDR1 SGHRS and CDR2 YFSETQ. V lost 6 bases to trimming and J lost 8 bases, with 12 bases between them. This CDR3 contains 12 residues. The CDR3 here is CASKSDVDEQFF. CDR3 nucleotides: TGCGCCAGCAAGTCCGACGTCGATGAGCAGTTCTTC.

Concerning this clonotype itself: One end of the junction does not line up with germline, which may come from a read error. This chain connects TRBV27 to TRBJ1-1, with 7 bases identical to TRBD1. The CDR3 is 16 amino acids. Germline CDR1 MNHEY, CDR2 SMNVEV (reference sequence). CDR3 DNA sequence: TGTGCCAGCAGTTTATCAATCCCGGCAGGGGGTTCTGAGGCTTTCTTT. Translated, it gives CASSLSIPAGGSEAFF.

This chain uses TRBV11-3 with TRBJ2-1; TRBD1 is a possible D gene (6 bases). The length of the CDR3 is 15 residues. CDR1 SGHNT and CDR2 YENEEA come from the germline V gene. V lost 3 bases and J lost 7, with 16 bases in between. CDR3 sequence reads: CASSFESRGGNEQFF. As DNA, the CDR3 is TGTGCCAGCAGCTTCGAATCCAGGGGCGGGAATGAGCAGTTCTTC.

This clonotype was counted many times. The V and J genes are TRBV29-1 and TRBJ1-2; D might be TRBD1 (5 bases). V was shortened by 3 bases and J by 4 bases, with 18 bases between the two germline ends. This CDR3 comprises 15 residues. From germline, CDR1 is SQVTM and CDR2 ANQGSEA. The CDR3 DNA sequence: TGCAGCGTTGATAAGGCCCGGGACGGATTCTATGGCTACACCTTC. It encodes CSVDKARDGFYGYTF.